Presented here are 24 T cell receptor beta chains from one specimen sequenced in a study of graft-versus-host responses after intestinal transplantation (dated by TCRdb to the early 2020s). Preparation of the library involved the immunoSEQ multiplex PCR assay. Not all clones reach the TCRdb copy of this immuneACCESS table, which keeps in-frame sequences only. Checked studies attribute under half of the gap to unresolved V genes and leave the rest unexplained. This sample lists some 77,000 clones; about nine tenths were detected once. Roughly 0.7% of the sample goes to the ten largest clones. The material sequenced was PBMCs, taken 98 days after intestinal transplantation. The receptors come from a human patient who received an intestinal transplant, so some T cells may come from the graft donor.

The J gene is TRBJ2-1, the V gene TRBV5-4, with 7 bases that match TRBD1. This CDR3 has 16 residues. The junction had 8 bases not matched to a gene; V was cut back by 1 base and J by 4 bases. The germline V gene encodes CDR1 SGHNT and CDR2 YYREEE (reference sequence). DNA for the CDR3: TGTGCCAGCAGCTTGTGGTCCGGGACAGAGTACAATGAGCAGTTCTTC. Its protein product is CASSLWSGTEYNEQFF.

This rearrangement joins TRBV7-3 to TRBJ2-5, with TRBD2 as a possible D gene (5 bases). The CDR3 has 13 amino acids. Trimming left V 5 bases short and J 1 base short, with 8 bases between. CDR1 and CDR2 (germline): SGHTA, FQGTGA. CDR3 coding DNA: TGTGCCAGCAGCGCCCGGGGCCAAGAGACCCAGTACTTC. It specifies CASSARGQETQYF.

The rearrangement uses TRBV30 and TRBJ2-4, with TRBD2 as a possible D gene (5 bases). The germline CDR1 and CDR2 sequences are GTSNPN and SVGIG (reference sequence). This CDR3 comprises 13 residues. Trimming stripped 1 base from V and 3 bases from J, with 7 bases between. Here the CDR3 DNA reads TGTGCCTGGAGTGGGAGCGGCAAAAACATTCAGTACTTC. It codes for CAWSGSGKNIQYF.

The CDR3 DNA is TGTGCCAGCAGCTTAGTAGAGGGTCTAGCGGGGAACTACGAGCAGTACTTC. Encoded protein: CASSLVEGLAGNYEQYF. The rearrangement uses TRBV11-2 and TRBJ2-7; TRBD2 agrees at 9 bases. Germline trimming cut 1 base from V and 3 bases from J; bases unmatched to any gene: 10. The CDR3 totals 17 residues. Germline loops: CDR1 SGHAT, CDR2 FQNNGV.

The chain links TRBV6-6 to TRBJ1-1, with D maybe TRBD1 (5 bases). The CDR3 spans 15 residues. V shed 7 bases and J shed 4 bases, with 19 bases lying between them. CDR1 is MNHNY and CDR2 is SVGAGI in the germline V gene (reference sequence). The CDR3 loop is CASTRGGMDGTEAFF. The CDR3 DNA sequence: TGTGCCAGCACCCGGGGGGGTATGGACGGCACTGAAGCTTTCTTT.

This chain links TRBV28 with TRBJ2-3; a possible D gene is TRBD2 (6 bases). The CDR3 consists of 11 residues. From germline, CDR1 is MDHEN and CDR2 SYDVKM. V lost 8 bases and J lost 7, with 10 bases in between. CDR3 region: CASRGTYTQYF. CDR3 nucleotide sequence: TGTGCCAGCCGCGGGACTTATACGCAGTATTTT. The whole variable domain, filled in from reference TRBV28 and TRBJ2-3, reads DVKVTQSSRYLVKRTGEKVFLECVQDMDHENMFWYRQDPGLGLRLIYFSYDVKMKEKGDIPEGYSVSREKKERFSLILESASTNQTSMYLCASRGTYTQYFGPGTRLTVL.

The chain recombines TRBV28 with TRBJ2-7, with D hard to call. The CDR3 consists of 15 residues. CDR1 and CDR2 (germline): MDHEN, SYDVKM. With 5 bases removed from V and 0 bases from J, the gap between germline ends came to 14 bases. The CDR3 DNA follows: TGTGCCAGCAGTCCGTCTGGGTCCAGCTCCTACGAGCAGTACTTC. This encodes CASSPSGSSSYEQYF.

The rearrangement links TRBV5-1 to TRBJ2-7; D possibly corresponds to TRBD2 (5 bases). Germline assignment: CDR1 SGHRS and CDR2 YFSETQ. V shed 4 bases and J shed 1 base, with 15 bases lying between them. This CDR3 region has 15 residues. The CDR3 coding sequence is TGCGCCAGCAGCCCGGGTTCAGGAGGTTCCTACGAGCAGTACTTC. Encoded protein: CASSPGSGGSYEQYF.

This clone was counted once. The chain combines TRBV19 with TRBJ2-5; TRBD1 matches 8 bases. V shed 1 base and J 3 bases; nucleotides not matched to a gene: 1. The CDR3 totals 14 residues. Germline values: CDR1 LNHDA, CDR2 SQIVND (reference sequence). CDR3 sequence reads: CASSIGTGKETQYF. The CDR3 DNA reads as TGTGCCAGTAGTATAGGGACAGGGAAAGAGACCCAGTACTTC.

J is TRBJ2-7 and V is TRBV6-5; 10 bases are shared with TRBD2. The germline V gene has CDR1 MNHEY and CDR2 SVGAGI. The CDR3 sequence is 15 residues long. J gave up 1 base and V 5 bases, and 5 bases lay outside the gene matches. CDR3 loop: CASSPGTSVSYEQYF. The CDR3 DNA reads TGTGCCAGCAGTCCCGGGACTAGCGTTTCCTACGAGCAGTACTTC.

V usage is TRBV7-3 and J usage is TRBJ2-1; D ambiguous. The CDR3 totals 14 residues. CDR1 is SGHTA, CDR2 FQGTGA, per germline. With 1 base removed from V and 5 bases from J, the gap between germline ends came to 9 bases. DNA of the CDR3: TGTGCCAGCAGCTTAAACCCAGCCCACAATGAGCAGTTCTTC. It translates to CASSLNPAHNEQFF.

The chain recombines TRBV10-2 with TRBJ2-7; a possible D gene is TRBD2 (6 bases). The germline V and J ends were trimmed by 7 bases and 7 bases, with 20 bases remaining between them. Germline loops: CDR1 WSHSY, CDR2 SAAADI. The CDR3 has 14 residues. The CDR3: CASIPGLTSGEQYF. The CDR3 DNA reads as TGCGCCAGCATTCCGGGACTGACTTCTGGGGAGCAGTACTTC.

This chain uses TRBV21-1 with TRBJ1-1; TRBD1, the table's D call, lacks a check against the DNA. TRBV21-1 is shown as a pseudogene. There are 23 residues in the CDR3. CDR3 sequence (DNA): TGTGCCAGCAGCAAAGCGCTTTGTAAAGGTGGTGGGTTGGTGGGGGCATCGAACACTGAAGCTTTCTTT. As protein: CASSKALCKGGGLVGASNTEAFF.

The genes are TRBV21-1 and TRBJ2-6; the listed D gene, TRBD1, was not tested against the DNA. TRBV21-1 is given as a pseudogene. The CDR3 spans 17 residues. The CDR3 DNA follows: TGTGCCAGCAGCAAGCCAGGGGTTTACTCTGGGGCCAACGTCCTGACTTTC. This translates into CASSKPGVYSGANVLTF.

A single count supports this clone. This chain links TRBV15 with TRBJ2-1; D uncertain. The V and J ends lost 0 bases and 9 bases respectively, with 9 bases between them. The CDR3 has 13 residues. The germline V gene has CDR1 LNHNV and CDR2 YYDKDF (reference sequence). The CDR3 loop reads CATSREKASEQFF. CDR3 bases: TGTGCCACCAGCAGAGAGAAAGCGTCTGAGCAGTTCTTC.

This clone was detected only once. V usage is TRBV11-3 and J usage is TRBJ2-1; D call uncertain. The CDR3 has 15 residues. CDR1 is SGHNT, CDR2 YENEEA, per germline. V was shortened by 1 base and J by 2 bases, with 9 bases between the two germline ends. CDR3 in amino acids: CASSLGTSPYNEQFF. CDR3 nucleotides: TGTGCCAGCAGCTTAGGGACCTCCCCCTACAATGAGCAGTTCTTC.

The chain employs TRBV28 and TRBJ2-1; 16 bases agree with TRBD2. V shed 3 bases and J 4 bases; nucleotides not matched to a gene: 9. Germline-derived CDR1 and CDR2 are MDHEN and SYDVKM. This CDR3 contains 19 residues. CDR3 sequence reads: CASSLNTGLAGGLYNEQFF. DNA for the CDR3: TGTGCCAGCAGTTTGAACACGGGACTAGCGGGAGGGCTATACAATGAGCAGTTCTTC.

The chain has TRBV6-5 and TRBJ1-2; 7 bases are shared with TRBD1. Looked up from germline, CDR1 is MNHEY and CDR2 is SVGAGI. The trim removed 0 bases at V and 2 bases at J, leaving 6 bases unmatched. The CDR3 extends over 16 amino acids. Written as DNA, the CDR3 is TGTGCCAGCAGTTACTCGGTAGAGGGGGCCAACTATGGCTACACCTTC. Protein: CASSYSVEGANYGYTF.

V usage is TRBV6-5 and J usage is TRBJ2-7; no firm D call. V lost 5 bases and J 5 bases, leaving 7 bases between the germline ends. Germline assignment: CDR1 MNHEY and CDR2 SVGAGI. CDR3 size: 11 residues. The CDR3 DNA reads TGTGCCAGCAGTCAAGGAAACGAGCAGTACTTC. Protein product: CASSQGNEQYF.

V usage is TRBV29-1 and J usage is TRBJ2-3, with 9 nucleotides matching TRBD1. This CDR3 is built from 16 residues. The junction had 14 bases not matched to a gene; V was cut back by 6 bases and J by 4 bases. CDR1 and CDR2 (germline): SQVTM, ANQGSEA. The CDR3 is CSVQLTGGPGADTQYF. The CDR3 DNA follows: TGCAGCGTCCAGCTTACAGGGGGCCCGGGGGCAGATACGCAGTATTTT.

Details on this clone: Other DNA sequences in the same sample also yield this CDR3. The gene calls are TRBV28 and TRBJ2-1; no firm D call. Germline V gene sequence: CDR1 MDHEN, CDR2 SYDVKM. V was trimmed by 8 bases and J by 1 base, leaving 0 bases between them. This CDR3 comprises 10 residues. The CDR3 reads CASSYNEQFF. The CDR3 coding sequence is TGTGCCAGCTCCTACAATGAGCAGTTCTTC.

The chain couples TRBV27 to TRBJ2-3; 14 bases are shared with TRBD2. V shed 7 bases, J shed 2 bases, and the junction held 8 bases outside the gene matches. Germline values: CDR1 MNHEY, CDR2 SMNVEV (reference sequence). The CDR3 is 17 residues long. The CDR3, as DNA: TGTGCCAGCATTAGACTAGCGGGAGGGGGAAACACAGATACGCAGTATTTT. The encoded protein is CASIRLAGGGNTDTQYF.

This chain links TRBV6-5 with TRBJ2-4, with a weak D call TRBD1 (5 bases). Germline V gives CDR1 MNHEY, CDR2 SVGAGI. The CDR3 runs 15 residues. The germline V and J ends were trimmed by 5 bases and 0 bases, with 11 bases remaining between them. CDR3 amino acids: CASSQTELAKNIQYF. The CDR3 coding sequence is TGTGCCAGCAGTCAGACAGAACTAGCCAAAAACATTCAGTACTTC.

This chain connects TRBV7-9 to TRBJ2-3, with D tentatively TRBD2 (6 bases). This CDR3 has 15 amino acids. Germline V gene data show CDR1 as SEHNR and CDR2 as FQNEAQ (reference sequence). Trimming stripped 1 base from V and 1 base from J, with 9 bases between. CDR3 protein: CASSLGSSGTDTQYF. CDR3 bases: TGTGCCAGCAGCTTAGGGTCTAGCGGCACAGATACGCAGTATTTT.